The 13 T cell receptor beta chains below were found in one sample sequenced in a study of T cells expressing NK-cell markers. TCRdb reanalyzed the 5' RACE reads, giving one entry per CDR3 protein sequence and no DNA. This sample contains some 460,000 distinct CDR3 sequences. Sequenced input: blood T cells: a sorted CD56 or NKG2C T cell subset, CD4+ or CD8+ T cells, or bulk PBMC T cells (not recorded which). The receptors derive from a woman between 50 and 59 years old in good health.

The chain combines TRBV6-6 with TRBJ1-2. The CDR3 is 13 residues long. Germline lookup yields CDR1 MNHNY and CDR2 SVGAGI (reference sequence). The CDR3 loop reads CASSHGDLYGYTF.

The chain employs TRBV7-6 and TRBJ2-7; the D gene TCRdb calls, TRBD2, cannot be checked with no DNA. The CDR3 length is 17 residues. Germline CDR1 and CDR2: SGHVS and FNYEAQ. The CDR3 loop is CASSLAGLAGGRYEQYF. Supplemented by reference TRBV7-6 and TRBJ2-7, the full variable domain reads GAGVSQSPRYKVTKRGQDVALRCDPISGHVSLYWYRQALGQGPEFLTYFNYEAQQDKSGLPNDRFSAERPEGSISTLTIQRTEQRDSAMYRCASSLAGLAGGRYEQYFGPGTRLTVT.

The CDR3 protein is CASSWRAEGWNEQFF. The rearrangement joins TRBV5-4 to TRBJ2-1; TCRdb's D call of TRBD2 is untestable without DNA. The germline V gene encodes CDR1 SGHNT and CDR2 YYREEE (reference sequence). The CDR3 loop spans 15 amino acids.

The CDR3 reads CASSRGSKYGYTF. The chain employs TRBV3-1 and TRBJ1-2. Germline V gene sequence: CDR1 LGHDT, CDR2 YNNKEL (reference sequence). The CDR3 totals 13 residues.

CDR3 sequence reads: CASSPPGSETQYF. V usage is TRBV18 and J usage is TRBJ2-5. The length of the CDR3 is 13 residues. Germline V gene lookup returns CDR1 KGHSH and CDR2 LQKENI. Supplemented by reference TRBV18 and TRBJ2-5, the full variable domain reads NAGVMQNPRHLVRRRGQEARLRCSPMKGHSHVYWYRQLPEEGLKFMVYLQKENIIDESGMPKERFSAEFPKEGPSILRIQQVVRGDSAAYFCASSPPGSETQYFGPGTRLLVL.

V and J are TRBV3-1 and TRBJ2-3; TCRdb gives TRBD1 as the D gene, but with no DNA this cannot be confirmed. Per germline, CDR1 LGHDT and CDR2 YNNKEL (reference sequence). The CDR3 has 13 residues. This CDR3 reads CASSRGTEDTQYF.

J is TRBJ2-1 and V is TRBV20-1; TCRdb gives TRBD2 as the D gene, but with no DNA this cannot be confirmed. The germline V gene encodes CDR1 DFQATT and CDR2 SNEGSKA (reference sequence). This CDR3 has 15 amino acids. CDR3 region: CSARPGSPGYNEQFF.

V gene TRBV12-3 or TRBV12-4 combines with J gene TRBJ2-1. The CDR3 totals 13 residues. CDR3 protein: CASSPTNGGEQFF.

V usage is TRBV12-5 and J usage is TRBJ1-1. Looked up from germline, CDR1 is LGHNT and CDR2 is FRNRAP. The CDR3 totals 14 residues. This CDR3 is CASGLVVGSTEAFF.

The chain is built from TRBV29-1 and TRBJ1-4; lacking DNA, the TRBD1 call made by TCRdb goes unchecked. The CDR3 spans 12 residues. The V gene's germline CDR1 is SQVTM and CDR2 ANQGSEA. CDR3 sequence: CSAGRRGEKLFF.

This chain's CDR3 is CSVEDRAYNEQFF. The genes are TRBV29-1 and TRBJ2-1. The CDR3 spans 13 residues. The germline gives CDR1 SQVTM, CDR2 ANQGSEA.

CDR3 amino acids: CASSSPKRGSYNEQFF. This sequence joins TRBV7-6 and TRBJ2-1. Looked up from germline, CDR1 is SGHVS and CDR2 is FNYEAQ. The CDR3 extends over 16 amino acids.

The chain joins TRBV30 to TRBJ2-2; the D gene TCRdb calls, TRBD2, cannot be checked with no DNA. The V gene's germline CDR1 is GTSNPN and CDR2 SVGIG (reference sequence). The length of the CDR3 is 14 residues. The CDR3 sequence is CAWVRELPTGELFF. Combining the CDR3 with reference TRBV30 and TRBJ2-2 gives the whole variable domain SQTIHQWPATLVQPVGSPLSLECTVEGTSNPNLYWYRQAAGRGLQLLFYSVGIGQISSEVPQNLSASRPQDRQFILSSKKLLLSDSGFYLCAWVRELPTGELFFGEGSRLTVL.